This entry lists 29 T cell receptor beta chains sequenced from one sample in a study of blood T cell repertoires in COVID-19. TCRdb's copy holds only in-frame clones and misses some; the assay was immunoSEQ multiplex PCR. This table has 110,000 to 150,000 clones, roughly four fifths appearing once. The sample was PBMCs or T cells enriched from blood (not recorded which). These receptors were obtained from a man aged 50 or older who had recovered from COVID-19.

J is TRBJ2-7 and V is TRBV28; perhaps TRBD2 as D (6 bases). There are 14 residues in the CDR3. Germline V gene lookup returns CDR1 MDHEN and CDR2 SYDVKM. V was clipped by 6 bases and J by 3 bases, with 15 bases between them. CDR3 DNA: TGTGCCAGCAGCCTCCCTCAGGGAGGCTACGAGCAGTACTTC. Its translation: CASSLPQGGYEQYF.

V and J are TRBV5-6 and TRBJ2-7; tentative D call: TRBD1 (6 bases). Germline CDR1 SGHDT, CDR2 YYEEEE. The ends were cut back, 3 bases at V and 2 bases at J, with 12 bases in the middle. The CDR3 is made up of 14 amino acids. CDR3 region: CASSSYRQAYEQYF. The CDR3 DNA reads TGTGCCAGCAGCTCATATCGACAGGCCTACGAGCAGTACTTC.

The V call is TRBV5-5, the J call TRBJ2-3; 9 nucleotides agree with TRBD2. V trimming: 2 bases; J trimming: 4 bases; junction bases outside the gene matches: 11. The CDR3 is 17 amino acids. CDR1 and CDR2 from the germline V gene are SGHKS and YYEKEE (reference sequence). DNA for the CDR3: TGTGCCAGCAGCTTATTGACTAGCGGCTCCCAAGCAGATACGCAGTATTTT. It yields the protein CASSLLTSGSQADTQYF. The whole variable domain, filled in from reference TRBV5-5 and TRBJ2-3, reads DAGVTQSPTHLIKTRGQQVTLRCSPISGHKSVSWYQQVLGQGPQFIFQYYEKEERGRGNFPDRFSARQFPNYSSELNVNALLLGDSALYLCASSLLTSGSQADTQYFGPGTRLTVL.

The count of this clone is one. V usage is TRBV6-5 and J usage is TRBJ1-2; 7 bases are shared with TRBD1. Germline CDR1 MNHEY, CDR2 SVGAGI. Trimming at V came to 2 bases and at J to 0 bases, leaving 3 bases not matched to a gene. This CDR3 has 15 residues. CDR3 in amino acids: CASSYGTATNYGYTF. The CDR3 DNA reads as TGTGCCAGCAGTTACGGGACAGCCACTAACTATGGCTACACCTTC.

The rearrangement links TRBV6-5 to TRBJ2-7; 9 nucleotides match TRBD1. This CDR3 is built from 14 residues. V lost 6 bases to trimming and J lost 3 bases; unmatched junction nucleotides: 6. Germline V gives CDR1 MNHEY, CDR2 SVGAGI. This CDR3 is CASRRTGGGYEQYF. Written as DNA, the CDR3 is TGTGCCAGCAGACGAACAGGGGGCGGCTACGAGCAGTACTTC.

The chain couples TRBV13 to TRBJ1-2; D is unclear. This CDR3 region has 16 residues. CDR1 and CDR2 (germline): PRHDT, FYEKMQ (reference sequence). V was shortened by 0 bases and J by 7 bases, with 18 bases between the two germline ends. The CDR3 region is CASSLGRRSAASGYTF. The CDR3 DNA follows: TGTGCCAGCAGCTTAGGCCGACGGTCCGCGGCGAGTGGCTACACCTTC.

J is TRBJ1-5 and V is TRBV27; D gene uncertain. From germline, CDR1 is MNHEY and CDR2 SMNVEV (reference sequence). The V gene lost 8 bases and the J gene lost 3 bases, with 17 bases spanning the gap. The CDR3 covers 15 residues. Here the CDR3 reads CASRLYFEANQPQHF. The CDR3 bases are TGTGCCAGCCGTCTCTATTTTGAGGCCAATCAGCCCCAGCATTTT.

The chain recombines TRBV11-2 with TRBJ2-5; D is possibly TRBD2 (7 bases). Germline assignment: CDR1 SGHAT and CDR2 FQNNGV. The CDR3 runs to 17 residues. The V and J ends lost 3 bases and 2 bases respectively, with 19 bases between them. CDR3 in DNA: TGTGCCAGCAGCTTGGGTGTGGCGGGGGCTTATCAAGAGACCCAGTACTTC. Encoded protein: CASSLGVAGAYQETQYF.

The chain employs TRBV5-4 and TRBJ2-7, with 11 nucleotides matching TRBD1. Germline V gene data show CDR1 as SGHNT and CDR2 as YYREEE (reference sequence). The V segment lost 2 bases and the J segment 6 bases; nucleotides outside the gene matches: 10. This CDR3 has 16 amino acids. The CDR3 reads CASSFWDRGGKGEQYF. The CDR3, as DNA: TGTGCCAGCAGCTTCTGGGACAGGGGGGGAAAGGGCGAGCAGTACTTC.

The CDR3 DNA reads TGTGCCAGTAGTAGGACAGCAAATGAAAAACTGTTTTTT. It is translated as CASSRTANEKLFF. The chain joins TRBV19 to TRBJ1-4, with D tentatively TRBD1 (6 bases). The germline CDR1 and CDR2 sequences are LNHDA and SQIVND (reference sequence). V lost 4 bases and J 5 bases, leaving 8 bases between the germline ends. This CDR3 has 13 residues.

V usage is TRBV11-1 and J usage is TRBJ2-1; 9 bases are a match to TRBD2. After removal of 5 bases from V and 3 bases from J, the junction contained 8 bases not matched to a gene. The CDR3 covers 16 residues. Germline assignment: CDR1 SGHAT and CDR2 FQDESV (reference sequence). Here the CDR3 reads CASSPQTSGNYNEQFF. For the CDR3, the DNA is TGTGCCAGCAGCCCACAGACTAGCGGAAACTACAATGAGCAGTTCTTC.

This CDR3 reads CASSPWTGSNIQYF. CDR3 in DNA: TGTGCCAGCAGCCCTTGGACAGGTAGCAACATTCAGTACTTC. The chain links TRBV7-9 to TRBJ2-4, with 7 bases fitting TRBD1. This CDR3 has 14 residues. Germline V gene lookup returns CDR1 SEHNR and CDR2 FQNEAQ (reference sequence). V lost 5 bases, J lost 7 bases, and 8 bases stayed unmatched.

With respect to this clone: An end of the junction differs from the germline gene, which may be a read error. The chain joins TRBV6-5 to TRBJ1-6; TRBD1 matches at 7 bases. CDR3 length equals 11 residues. Germline CDR1 and CDR2: MNHEY and SVGAGI. This CDR3 is CASSYGQDTPF. CDR3 nucleotide sequence: TGTGCCAGCAGTTACGGACAGGACACTCCATTT.

As to this clone: A read error may produce the germline difference seen at one junction end. V gene TRBV30 combines with J gene TRBJ2-7, with TRBD2 as a possible D gene (5 bases). This CDR3 is 11 amino acids long. Looked up from germline, CDR1 is GTSNPN and CDR2 is SVGIG (reference sequence). The CDR3 nucleotides read TGTGCCTGGAGGAGGGAATCCGAGCTGTACTTC. This gives the protein CAWRRESELYF.

The chain couples TRBV5-5 to TRBJ2-1; TRBD2 is a possible D gene (5 bases). Trimming shortened V by 5 bases and J by 6 bases, and 18 bases separated the two germline ends. This CDR3 region has 15 residues. Germline V CDR1 and CDR2: SGHKS, YYEKEE (reference sequence). CDR3 residues: CASSLGLGTPNEQFF. The CDR3 DNA is TGTGCCAGCAGTCTTGGACTGGGAACCCCCAATGAGCAGTTCTTC.

The chain uses TRBV3-1 (or the pseudogene TRBV3-2) and TRBJ1-1; TRBD1 is a possible D gene (6 bases). Trimming pared 1 base from V and 7 bases from J, leaving 7 bases between. The CDR3 has 12 residues. CDR1 is LGHDT and CDR2 is YNNKEL in the germline V gene (reference sequence). CDR3 residues: CASSQVTGEAFF. CDR3 nucleotide sequence: TGTGCCAGCAGCCAAGTGACAGGTGAAGCTTTCTTT.

V and J are TRBV28 and TRBJ2-7, with 10 nucleotides matching TRBD1. The CDR3 is 16 residues long. Trimming cost V 2 bases and J 0 bases; bases outside gene matches: 4. In germline, CDR1 is MDHEN, CDR2 SYDVKM. CDR3 residues: CASSLVGQGSSYEQYF. The CDR3 region has the DNA TGTGCCAGCAGTTTAGTGGGACAGGGGAGCTCCTACGAGCAGTACTTC. Using reference TRBV28 and TRBJ2-7 for the parts outside the CDR3, the full variable domain is DVKVTQSSRYLVKRTGEKVFLECVQDMDHENMFWYRQDPGLGLRLIYFSYDVKMKEKGDIPEGYSVSREKKERFSLILESASTNQTSMYLCASSLVGQGSSYEQYFGPGTRLTVT.

This sequence joins TRBV18 and TRBJ2-7; weak D call: TRBD1 (6 bases). The CDR3 runs 14 residues. Trimming cost V 1 base and J 5 bases, with 12 bases left between them. The germline V gene encodes CDR1 KGHSH and CDR2 LQKENI. The CDR3 sequence is CASSPQGVGNEQYF. The CDR3 nucleotides read TGTGCCAGCTCACCACAGGGGGTGGGGAACGAGCAGTACTTC.

The chain employs TRBV19 and TRBJ1-5, with D unresolved. Germline V gene data show CDR1 as LNHDA and CDR2 as SQIVND (reference sequence). Trimming removed 7 bases at V and 1 base at J, with 14 bases between. The CDR3 has 15 residues. The CDR3 region has the DNA TGTGCCAGTACTAAAGCGTGGGAGAGCAATCAGCCCCAGCATTTT. Its translation is CASTKAWESNQPQHF.

The chain carries TRBV2 and TRBJ1-6; weak D call: TRBD1 (5 bases). Germline V gene data show CDR1 as SNHLY and CDR2 as FYNNEI. With 10 bases removed from V and 0 bases from J, the gap between germline ends came to 16 bases. The CDR3 covers 16 residues. The CDR3 reads CANSGLPSSYNSPLHF. The DNA of the CDR3 is TGTGCCAACTCGGGACTGCCCAGCTCCTATAATTCACCCCTCCACTTT.

This clone showed up just a few times. This sequence joins TRBV30 and TRBJ1-6; 7 positions agree with TRBD1. From germline, CDR1 is GTSNPN and CDR2 SVGIG (reference sequence). V trimming: 0 bases; J trimming: 0 bases; junction bases outside the gene matches: 11. This CDR3 has 19 amino acids. CDR3 amino acids: CAWSVPNRGWSSYNSPLHF. CDR3 in DNA: TGTGCCTGGAGTGTACCCAACAGGGGATGGAGCTCCTATAATTCACCCCTCCACTTT.

V and J are TRBV18 and TRBJ2-1; tentatively, D is TRBD1 (6 bases). The CDR3 sequence is 15 residues long. CDR1 KGHSH and CDR2 LQKENI come from the germline V gene. Between the trimmed V and J ends, which lost 6 bases and 4 bases, there was a span of 16 bases. CDR3 sequence: CASSQSGEFYNEQFF. The CDR3 DNA reads TGTGCCAGCTCCCAGTCAGGGGAATTTTACAATGAGCAGTTCTTC.

V usage is TRBV3-1 (or the pseudogene TRBV3-2) and J usage is TRBJ2-7; 9 bases fit TRBD1. Unmatched junction bases numbered 6, after V lost 2 bases and J lost 4 bases. This CDR3 comprises 15 residues. Germline V CDR1 and CDR2: LGHDT, YNNKEL (reference sequence). CDR3 amino acids: CASSQSGTGRYEQYF. The CDR3 DNA sequence: TGTGCCAGCAGCCAATCCGGGACAGGGAGGTACGAGCAGTACTTC.

The chain carries TRBV21-1 and TRBJ2-7; the table's D call TRBD1 went unverified against the DNA. TRBV21-1 is a pseudogene. The CDR3 totals 16 residues. The CDR3 DNA is TGTGCCAGCAGCAAAGAATCGTTTGGACAGGGGTACGAGCAGTACTTC. Its protein product is CASSKESFGQGYEQYF.

CDR3 nucleotides: TGTGCCAGCAGTTACTCCGGGGGGGTAAACTATGGCTACACCTTC. The encoded protein is CASSYSGGVNYGYTF. This chain connects TRBV6-6 to TRBJ1-2, with D maybe TRBD1 (5 bases). The CDR3 has 15 residues. Trimming shortened V by 0 bases and J by 2 bases, and 10 bases separated the two germline ends. CDR1 is MNHNY and CDR2 is SVGAGI in the germline V gene (reference sequence).

V is TRBV28 and J is TRBJ2-7; TRBD1 is a possible D gene (5 bases). CDR3 size: 17 residues. V was pared by 3 bases and J by 4 bases, with 22 bases between. Germline lookup yields CDR1 MDHEN and CDR2 SYDVKM. For the CDR3, the DNA is TGTGCCAGCAGTTTCACCTCCACCTGGGGCAGGGCTTACGAGCAGTACTTC. Translated, it gives CASSFTSTWGRAYEQYF. The full variable domain, with the rest looked up from reference TRBV28 and TRBJ2-7, is DVKVTQSSRYLVKRTGEKVFLECVQDMDHENMFWYRQDPGLGLRLIYFSYDVKMKEKGDIPEGYSVSREKKERFSLILESASTNQTSMYLCASSFTSTWGRAYEQYFGPGTRLTVT.

The chain links TRBV6-5 to TRBJ1-2; 9 nucleotides match TRBD1. The CDR3 contains 15 residues. Germline CDR1 MNHEY, CDR2 SVGAGI. The J segment lost 1 base and the V segment lost 6 bases, leaving 6 bases of the junction unmatched. CDR3 amino acids: CASRTRQGDNYGYTF. The CDR3 bases are TGTGCCAGCAGAACCAGACAGGGGGATAACTATGGCTACACCTTC.

The chain joins TRBV7-9 to TRBJ1-6; 8 bases agree with TRBD1. The V gene's germline CDR1 is SEHNR and CDR2 FQNEAQ (reference sequence). The CDR3 consists of 14 residues. Trimming cost V 7 bases and J 7 bases; bases outside gene matches: 6. CDR3 in DNA: TGTGCCAGCACCCTTGGACAGGGAAATTCACCCCTCCACTTT. Protein product: CASTLGQGNSPLHF. The whole variable domain, filled in from reference TRBV7-9 and TRBJ1-6, reads DTGVSQNPRHKITKRGQNVTFRCDPISEHNRLYWYRQTLGQGPEFLTYFQNEAQLEKSRLLSDRFSAERPKGSFSTLEIQRTEQGDSAMYLCASTLGQGNSPLHFGNGTRLTVT.

This clone turned up a few times. This sequence joins TRBV12-3 or TRBV12-4 and TRBJ2-3; D not certain. This CDR3 is built from 12 residues. V lost 6 bases and J lost 5, with 9 bases in between. The CDR3 DNA reads TGTGCCAGCAGCCCTAGTGGAGATACGCAGTATTTT. It encodes CASSPSGDTQYF.